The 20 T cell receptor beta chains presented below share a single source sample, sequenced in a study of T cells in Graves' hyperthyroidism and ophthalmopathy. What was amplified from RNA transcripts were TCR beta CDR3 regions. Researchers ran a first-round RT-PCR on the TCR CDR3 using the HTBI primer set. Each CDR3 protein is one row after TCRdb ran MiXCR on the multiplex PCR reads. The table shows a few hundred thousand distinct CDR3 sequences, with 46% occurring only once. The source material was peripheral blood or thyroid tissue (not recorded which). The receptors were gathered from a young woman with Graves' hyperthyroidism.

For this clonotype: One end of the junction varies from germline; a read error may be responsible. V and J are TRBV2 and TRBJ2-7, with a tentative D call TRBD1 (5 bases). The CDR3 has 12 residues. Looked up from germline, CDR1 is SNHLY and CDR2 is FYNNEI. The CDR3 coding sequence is TGTGCCAGCAGCTCAAAGGGGTATGAGCAGTGCTTC. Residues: CASSSKGYEQCF. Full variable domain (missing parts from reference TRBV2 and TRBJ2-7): EPEVTQTPSHQVTQMGQEVILRCVPISNHLYFYWYRQILGQKVEFLVSFYNNEISEKSEIFDDQFSVERPDGSNFTLKIRSTKLEDSAMYFCASSSKGYEQCFGPGTRLTVT.

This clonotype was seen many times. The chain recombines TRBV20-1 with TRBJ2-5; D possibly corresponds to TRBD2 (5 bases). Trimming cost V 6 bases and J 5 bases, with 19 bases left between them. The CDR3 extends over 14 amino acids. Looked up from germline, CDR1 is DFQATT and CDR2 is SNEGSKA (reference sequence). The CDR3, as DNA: TGCAGTGCCAGGAAGACCGAGGGCGGGGAGACCCAGTACTTC. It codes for CSARKTEGGETQYF.

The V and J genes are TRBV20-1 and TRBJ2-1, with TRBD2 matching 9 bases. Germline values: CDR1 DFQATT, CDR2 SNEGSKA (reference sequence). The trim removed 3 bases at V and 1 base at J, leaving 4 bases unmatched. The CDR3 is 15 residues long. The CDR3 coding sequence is TGCAGTGCTAGTTATCTAGCGGGGTCCTACAATGAGCAGTTCTTC. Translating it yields CSASYLAGSYNEQFF.

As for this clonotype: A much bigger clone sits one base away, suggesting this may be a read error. The CDR3 coding sequence is TGTGCCAGCAGCAAAACGGAACTAGCGAGAGAGCAGTACTTC. This codes for CASSKTELAREQYF. The gene calls are TRBV7-3 and TRBJ2-7; 7 nucleotides line up with TRBD2. This CDR3 comprises 14 residues. Germline lookup yields CDR1 SGHTA and CDR2 FQGTGA. Losses at the gene ends were 5 bases for V and 7 bases for J; bases not matched to a gene: 11.

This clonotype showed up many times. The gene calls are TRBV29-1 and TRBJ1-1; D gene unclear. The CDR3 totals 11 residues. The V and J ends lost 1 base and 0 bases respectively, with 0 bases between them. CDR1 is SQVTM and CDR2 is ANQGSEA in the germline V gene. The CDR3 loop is CSVEVNTEAFF. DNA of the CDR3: TGCAGCGTTGAAGTGAACACTGAAGCTTTCTTT.

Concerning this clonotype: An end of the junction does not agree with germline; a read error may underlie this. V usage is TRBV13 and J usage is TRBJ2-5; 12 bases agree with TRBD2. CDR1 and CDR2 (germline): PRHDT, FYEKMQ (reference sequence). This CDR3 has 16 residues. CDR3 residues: CASSPPGLAGRETQCF. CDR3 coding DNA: TGTGCCAGCAGTCCCCCGGGACTAGCGGGTCGAGAGACCCAGTGCTTC.

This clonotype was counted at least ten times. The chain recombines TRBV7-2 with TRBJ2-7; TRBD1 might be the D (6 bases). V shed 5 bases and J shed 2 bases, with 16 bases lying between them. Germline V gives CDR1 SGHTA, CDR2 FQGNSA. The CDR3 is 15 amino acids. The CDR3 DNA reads TGTGCCAGCAGCACCCGACAGGTTACTACCTACGAGCAGTACTTC. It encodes CASSTRQVTTYEQYF.

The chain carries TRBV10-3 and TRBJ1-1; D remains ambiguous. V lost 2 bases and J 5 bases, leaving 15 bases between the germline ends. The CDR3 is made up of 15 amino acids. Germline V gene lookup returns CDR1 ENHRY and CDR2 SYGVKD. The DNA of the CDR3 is TGTGCCATCAGTGAGAGATGGGGAGGGCAAACTGAAGCTTTCTTT. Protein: CAISERWGGQTEAFF.

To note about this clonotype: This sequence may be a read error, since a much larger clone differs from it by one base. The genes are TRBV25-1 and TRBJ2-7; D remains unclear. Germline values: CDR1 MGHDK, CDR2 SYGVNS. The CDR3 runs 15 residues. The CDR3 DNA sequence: TGTGCCAGCAGTAAAATGGGGTCCCGTGGATACGAGCAGAACTTC. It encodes CASSKMGSRGYEQNF.

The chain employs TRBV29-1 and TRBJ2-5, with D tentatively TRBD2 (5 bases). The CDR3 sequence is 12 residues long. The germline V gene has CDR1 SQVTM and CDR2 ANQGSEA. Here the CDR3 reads CSQPGSKETQYF. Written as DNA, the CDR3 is TGCAGTCAACCGGGATCCAAAGAGACCCAGTACTTC. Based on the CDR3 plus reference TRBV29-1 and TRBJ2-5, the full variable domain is SAVISQKPSRDICQRGTSLTIQCQVDSQVTMMFWYRQQPGQSLTLIATANQGSEATYESGFVIDKFPISRPNLTFSTLTVSNMSPEDSSIYLCSQPGSKETQYFGPGTRLLVL.

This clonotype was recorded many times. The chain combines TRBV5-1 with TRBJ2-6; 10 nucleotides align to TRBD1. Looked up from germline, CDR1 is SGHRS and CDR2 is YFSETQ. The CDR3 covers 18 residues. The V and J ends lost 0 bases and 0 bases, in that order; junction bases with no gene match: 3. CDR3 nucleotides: TGCGCCAGCAGCTTGGATTGGACAGGGGGCTCTGGGGCCAACGTCCTGACTTTC. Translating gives CASSLDWTGGSGANVLTF.

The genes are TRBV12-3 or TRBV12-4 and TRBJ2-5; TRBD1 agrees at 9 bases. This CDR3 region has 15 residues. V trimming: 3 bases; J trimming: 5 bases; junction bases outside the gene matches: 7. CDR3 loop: CASSFDRGRVETQYF. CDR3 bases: TGTGCCAGCAGTTTTGACAGGGGGAGGGTGGAGACCCAGTACTTC.

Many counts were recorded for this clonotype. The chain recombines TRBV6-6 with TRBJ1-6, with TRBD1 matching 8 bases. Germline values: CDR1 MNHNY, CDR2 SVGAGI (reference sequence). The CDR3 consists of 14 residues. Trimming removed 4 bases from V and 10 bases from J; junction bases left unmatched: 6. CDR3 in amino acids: CASSSGTGGSPLHF. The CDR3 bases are TGTGCCAGCAGTTCCGGGACAGGCGGGTCACCCCTCCACTTT.

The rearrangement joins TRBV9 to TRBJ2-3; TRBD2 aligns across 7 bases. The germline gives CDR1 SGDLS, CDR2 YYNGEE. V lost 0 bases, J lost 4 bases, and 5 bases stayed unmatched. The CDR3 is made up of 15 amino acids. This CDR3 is CASSVGAGWADTQYF. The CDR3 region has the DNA TGTGCCAGCAGCGTAGGAGCGGGATGGGCAGATACGCAGTATTTT. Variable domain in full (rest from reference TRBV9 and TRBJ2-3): DSGVTQTPKHLITATGQRVTLRCSPRSGDLSVYWYQQSLDQGLQFLIQYYNGEERAKGNILERFSAQQFPDLHSELNLSSLELGDSALYFCASSVGAGWADTQYFGPGTRLTVL.

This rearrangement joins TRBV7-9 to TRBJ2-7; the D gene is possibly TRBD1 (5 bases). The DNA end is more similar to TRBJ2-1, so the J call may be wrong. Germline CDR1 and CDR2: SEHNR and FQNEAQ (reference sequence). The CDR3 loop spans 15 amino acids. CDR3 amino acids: CASSDPDTEYNEQFF. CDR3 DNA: TGTGCCAGCAGTGATCCGGACACGGAGTACAATGAGCAGTTCTTC.

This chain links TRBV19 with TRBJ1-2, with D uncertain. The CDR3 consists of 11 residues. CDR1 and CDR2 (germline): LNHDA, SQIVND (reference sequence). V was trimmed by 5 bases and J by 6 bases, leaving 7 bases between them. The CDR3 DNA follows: TGTGCCAGTAGTGTCGGGAATGGCTACACCTTC. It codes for CASSVGNGYTF.

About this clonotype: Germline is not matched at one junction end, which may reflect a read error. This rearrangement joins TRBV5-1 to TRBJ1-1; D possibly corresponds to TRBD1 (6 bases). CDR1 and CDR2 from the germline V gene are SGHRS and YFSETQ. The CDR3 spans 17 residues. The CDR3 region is CASSPFGGGGYNTEAFF. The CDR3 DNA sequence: TGCGCCAGCAGCCCATTTGGGGGCGGCGGATATAACACTGAAGCTTTCTTC.

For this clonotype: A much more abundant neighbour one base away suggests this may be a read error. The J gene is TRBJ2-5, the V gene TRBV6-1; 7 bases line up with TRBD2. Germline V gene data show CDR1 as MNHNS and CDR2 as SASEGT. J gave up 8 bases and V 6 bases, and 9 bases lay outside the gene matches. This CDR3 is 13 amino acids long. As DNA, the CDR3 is TGTGCCAGCAGGAGTAGCGGGTCGGATACCCAGTACTTC. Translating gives CASRSSGSDTQYF.

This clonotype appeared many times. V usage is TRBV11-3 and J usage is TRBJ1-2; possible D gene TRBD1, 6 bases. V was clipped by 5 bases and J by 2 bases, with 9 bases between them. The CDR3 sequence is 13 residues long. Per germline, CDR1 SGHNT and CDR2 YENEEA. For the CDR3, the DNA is TGTGCCAGCAGCGTCGGGACAAACTATGGCTACACCTTC. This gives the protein CASSVGTNYGYTF.

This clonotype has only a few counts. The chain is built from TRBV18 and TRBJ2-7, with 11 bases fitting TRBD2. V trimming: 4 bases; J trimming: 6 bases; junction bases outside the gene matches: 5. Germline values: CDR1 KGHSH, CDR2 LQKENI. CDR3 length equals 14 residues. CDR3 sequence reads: CASSLLGLAGEQYF. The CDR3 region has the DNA TGTGCCAGCTCACTCTTAGGACTAGCGGGCGAGCAGTACTTC.